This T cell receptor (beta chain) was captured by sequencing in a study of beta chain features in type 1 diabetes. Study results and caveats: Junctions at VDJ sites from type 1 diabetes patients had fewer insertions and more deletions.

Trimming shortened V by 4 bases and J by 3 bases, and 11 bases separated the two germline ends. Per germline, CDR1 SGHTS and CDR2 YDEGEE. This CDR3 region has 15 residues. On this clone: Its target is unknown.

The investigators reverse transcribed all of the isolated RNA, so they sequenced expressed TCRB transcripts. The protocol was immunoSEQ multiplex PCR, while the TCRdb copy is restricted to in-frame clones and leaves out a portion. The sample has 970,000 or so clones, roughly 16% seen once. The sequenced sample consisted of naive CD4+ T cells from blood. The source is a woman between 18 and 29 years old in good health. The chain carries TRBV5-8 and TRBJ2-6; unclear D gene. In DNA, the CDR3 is TGTGCCAGCAGCCTCCTGGCCTATGGGGCCAACGTCCTGACTTTC. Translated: CASSLLAYGANVLTF. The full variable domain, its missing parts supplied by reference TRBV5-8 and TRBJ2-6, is EAGVTQSPTHLIKTRGQQATLRCSPISGHTSVYWYQQALGLGLQFLLWYDEGEERNRGNFPPRFSGRQFPNYSSELNVNALELEDSALYLCASSLLAYGANVLTFGAGSRLTVL.